This T cell receptor (beta chain) came from a study of blood T cell repertoires in COVID-19. Looking at the study overall: The United States, Italy and Spain provided the acute and convalescent COVID-19 samples. Sample material is recorded as cDNA or gDNA derived from T cells, B-cell-depleted T cells, or PBMCs.

This CDR3 spans 16 amino acids. Losses at the gene ends were 2 bases for V and 4 bases for J; bases not matched to a gene: 9. CDR1 and CDR2 from the germline V gene are GTSNPN and SVGIG (reference sequence). As handled by the study authors: Estimation of nucleated cell counts was performed using reference gene primer amplification. Sequenced by immunoSEQ multiplex PCR; TCRdb stores in-frame clones only, minus some. The DNA gave D and trimming, while V, J and clone size come from that table. The table records fewer than 80,000 clones, approximately 92% of them present only once. Sequenced: peripheral blood. The TCR was taken from a human donor in a cohort sampled during active COVID-19. This chain connects TRBV30 to TRBJ1-4; 8 positions agree with TRBD1. The CDR3 DNA follows: TGTGCCTGGAGTCCCCTGGGGGGACAGGTTAATGAAAAACTGTTTTTT. As protein: CAWSPLGGQVNEKLFF.